The present entry profiles one TCR beta chain with its context. Its target is unknown. The donors, healthy Caucasians from Russia, were aged roughly 6 to 90. It was ten milliliters of peripheral blood that were drawn from each donor. The CDR3 consists of 15 residues. Germline CDR1 reads MNHEY; CDR2 reads SVGAGI. The V gene end was trimmed by 5 bases and the J gene end by 3 bases; junction bases not matched to a gene: 4. PCR was performed a second time for roughly 7 to 11 cycles using a sample-barcoded 5' primer and a J-beta primer mix. TCRdb analysed the 5' RACE reads with MiXCR anew, one entry per CDR3 protein. The sample shows more than 700,000 distinct CDR3 sequences, around 50% of them seen only once. These data originate in a study of blood T cells in healthy people across ages. Findings and caveats of the study: The authors considered diversity estimates from one million T cells to be underestimates.

The source of this sequence is a man older than 75 in good health. What was sequenced was blood. This chain uses TRBV6-5 with TRBJ2-1; 10 bases match TRBD1. DNA of the CDR3: TGTGCCAGCAGTAGGGGGACAGGGGTCTACAATGAGCAGTTCTTC. As protein: CASSRGTGVYNEQFF.